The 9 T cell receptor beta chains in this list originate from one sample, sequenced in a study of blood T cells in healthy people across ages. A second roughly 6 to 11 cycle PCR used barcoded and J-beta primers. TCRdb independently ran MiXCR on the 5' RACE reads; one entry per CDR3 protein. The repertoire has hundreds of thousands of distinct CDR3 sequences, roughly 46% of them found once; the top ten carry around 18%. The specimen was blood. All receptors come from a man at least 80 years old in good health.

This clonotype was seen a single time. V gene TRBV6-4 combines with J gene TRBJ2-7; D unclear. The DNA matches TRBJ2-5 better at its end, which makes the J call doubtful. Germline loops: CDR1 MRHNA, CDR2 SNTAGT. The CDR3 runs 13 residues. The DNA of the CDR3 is TGTGCCAGCAGTGATTCCAGCCCCGAGACCCAGTACTTC. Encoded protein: CASSDSSPETQYF.

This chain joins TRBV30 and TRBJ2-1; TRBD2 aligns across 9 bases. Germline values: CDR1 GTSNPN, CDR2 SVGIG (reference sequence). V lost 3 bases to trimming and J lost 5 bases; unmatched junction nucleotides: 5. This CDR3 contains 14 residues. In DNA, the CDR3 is TGTGCCTGGAGGACGGGACTAGCTGACAATGAGCAGTTCTTC. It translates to CAWRTGLADNEQFF.

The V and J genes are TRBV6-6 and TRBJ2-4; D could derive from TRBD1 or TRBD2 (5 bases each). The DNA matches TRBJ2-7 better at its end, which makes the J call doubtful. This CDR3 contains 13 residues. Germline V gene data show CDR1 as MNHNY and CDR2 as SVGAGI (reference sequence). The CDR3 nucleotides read TGTGCCAGCTCTAATCTGGGGGAGAACGAGCAGTACTTC. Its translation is CASSNLGENEQYF.

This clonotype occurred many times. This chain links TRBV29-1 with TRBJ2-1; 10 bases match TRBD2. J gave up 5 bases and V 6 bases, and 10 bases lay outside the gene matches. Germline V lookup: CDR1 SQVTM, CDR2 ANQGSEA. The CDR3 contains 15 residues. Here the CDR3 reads CSVAQGSGRNNEQFF. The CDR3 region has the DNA TGCAGCGTGGCCCAGGGTAGCGGGAGGAACAATGAGCAGTTCTTC.

CDR3 protein: CASARGGGPYEQYF. CDR3 coding DNA: TGTGCCAGCGCCAGGGGTGGCGGCCCCTACGAGCAGTACTTC. The chain couples TRBV27 to TRBJ2-7, with D perhaps TRBD1 (6 bases). The V and J ends lost 8 bases and 2 bases respectively, with 16 bases between them. There are 14 residues in the CDR3. CDR1 and CDR2 from the germline V gene are MNHEY and SMNVEV (reference sequence).

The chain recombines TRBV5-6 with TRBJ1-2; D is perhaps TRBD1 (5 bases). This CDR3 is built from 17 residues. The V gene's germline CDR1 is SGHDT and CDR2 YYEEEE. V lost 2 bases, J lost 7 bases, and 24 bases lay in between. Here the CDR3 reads CASSFGLSGRGTGGYTF. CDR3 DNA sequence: TGTGCCAGCAGCTTCGGGTTGTCAGGGAGAGGAACGGGTGGCTACACCTTC.

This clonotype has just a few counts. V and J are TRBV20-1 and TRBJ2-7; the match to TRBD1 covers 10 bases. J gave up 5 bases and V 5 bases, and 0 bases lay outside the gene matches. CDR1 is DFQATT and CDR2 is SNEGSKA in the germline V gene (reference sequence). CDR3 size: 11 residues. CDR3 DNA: TGCAGTGCTGGGACAGGGGACGAGCAGTACTTC. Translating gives CSAGTGDEQYF.

The CDR3 spells CAISDHPRGQVYGYTF. CDR3 in DNA: TGTGCCATCAGTGACCACCCTCGGGGACAAGTCTATGGCTACACCTTC. The chain joins TRBV10-3 to TRBJ1-2; D possibly corresponds to TRBD1 (6 bases). With 3 bases removed from V and 4 bases from J, the gap between germline ends came to 18 bases. Germline V CDR1 and CDR2: ENHRY, SYGVKD. The CDR3 has 16 amino acids.

Here the CDR3 reads CASSPETGTDTQYF. For the CDR3, the DNA is TGTGCCAGCTCACCGGAGACAGGTACAGATACGCAGTATTTT. This rearrangement joins TRBV18 to TRBJ2-3; TRBD1 might be the D (6 bases). The CDR3 is 14 amino acids. Per the germline V gene, CDR1 is KGHSH and CDR2 is LQKENI. V lost 3 bases and J 3 bases, leaving 10 bases between the germline ends.